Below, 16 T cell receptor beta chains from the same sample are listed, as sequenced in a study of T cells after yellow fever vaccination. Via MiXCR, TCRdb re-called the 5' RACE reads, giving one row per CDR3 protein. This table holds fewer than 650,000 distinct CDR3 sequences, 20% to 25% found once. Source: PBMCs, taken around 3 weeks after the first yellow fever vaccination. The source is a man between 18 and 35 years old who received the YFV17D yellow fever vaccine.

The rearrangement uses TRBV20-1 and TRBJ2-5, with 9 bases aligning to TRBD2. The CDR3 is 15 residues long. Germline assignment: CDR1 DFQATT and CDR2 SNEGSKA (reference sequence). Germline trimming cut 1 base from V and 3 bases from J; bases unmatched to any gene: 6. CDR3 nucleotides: TGCAGTGCTAGAGGTGGCGGGGGGGTTAAAGAGACCCAGTACTTC. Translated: CSARGGGGVKETQYF.

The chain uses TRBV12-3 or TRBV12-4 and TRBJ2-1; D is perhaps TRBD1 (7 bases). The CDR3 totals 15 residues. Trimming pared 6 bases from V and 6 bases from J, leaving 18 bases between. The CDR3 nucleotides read TGTGCCAGCAGGTCGGGCCAGGGGGGTTTCAATGAGCAGTTCTTC. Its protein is CASRSGQGGFNEQFF.

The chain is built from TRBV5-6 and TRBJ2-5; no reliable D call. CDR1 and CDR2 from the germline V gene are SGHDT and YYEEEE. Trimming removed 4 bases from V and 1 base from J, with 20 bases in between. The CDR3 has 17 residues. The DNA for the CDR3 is TGTGCCAGCAGCGACACCACCGGGTCTCTCCTCCAAGAGACCCAGTACTTC. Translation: CASSDTTGSLLQETQYF.

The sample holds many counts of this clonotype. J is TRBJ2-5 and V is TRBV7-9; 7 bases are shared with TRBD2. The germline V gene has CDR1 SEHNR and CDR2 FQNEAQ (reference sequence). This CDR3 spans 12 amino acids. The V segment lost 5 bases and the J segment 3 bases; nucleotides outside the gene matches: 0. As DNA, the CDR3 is TGTGCCAGCAGCGGACTAGAAGAGACCCAGTACTTC. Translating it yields CASSGLEETQYF.

CDR3 nucleotide sequence: TGTGCCAGCAGCTTAGCGTCAGGGGCTAATGAAAAACTGTTTTTT. Amino acids: CASSLASGANEKLFF. The J gene is TRBJ1-4, the V gene TRBV7-9; tentative D call: TRBD1 (6 bases). CDR3 length: 15 amino acids. Germline V gene sequence: CDR1 SEHNR, CDR2 FQNEAQ (reference sequence). Trimming stripped 0 bases from V and 3 bases from J, with 8 bases between.

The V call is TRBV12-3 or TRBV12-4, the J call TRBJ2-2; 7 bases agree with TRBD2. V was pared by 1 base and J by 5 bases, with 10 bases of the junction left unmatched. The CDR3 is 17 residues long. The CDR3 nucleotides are TGTGCCAGCAGTTTAGATGTGGGGGGGTTTAGGACCGGGGAGCTGTTTTTT. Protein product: CASSLDVGGFRTGELFF.

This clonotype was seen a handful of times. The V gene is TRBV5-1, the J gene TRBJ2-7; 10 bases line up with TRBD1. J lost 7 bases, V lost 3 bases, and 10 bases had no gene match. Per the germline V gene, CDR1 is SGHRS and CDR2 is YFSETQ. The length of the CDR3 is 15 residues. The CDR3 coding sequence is TGCGCCAGCAGCTCGGGTTGGGACAGGGGTGAGGAGCAGTACTTC. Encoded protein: CASSSGWDRGEEQYF.

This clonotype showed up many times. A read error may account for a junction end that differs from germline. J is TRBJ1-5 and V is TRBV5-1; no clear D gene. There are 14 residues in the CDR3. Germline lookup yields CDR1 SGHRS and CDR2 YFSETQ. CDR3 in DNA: TGTGCCAGCAGTTTAGCGGGTAGCAATCAGCCCCAGCATTTT. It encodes CASSLAGSNQPQHF.

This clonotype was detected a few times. CDR3 sequence reads: CASSLSNSYGYTF. The CDR3, as DNA: TGTGCCAGCAGCTTAAGCAACAGCTATGGCTACACCTTC. V is TRBV11-2 and J is TRBJ1-2; D gene uncertain. V was trimmed by 2 bases and J by 4 bases, leaving 8 bases between them. Germline V CDR1 and CDR2: SGHAT, FQNNGV. The CDR3 has 13 amino acids.

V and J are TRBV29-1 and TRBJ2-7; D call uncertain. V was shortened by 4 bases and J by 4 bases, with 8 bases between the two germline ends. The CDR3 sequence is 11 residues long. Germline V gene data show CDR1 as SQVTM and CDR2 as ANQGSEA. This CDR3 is CSVVLGYEQYF. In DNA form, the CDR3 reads TGCAGCGTTGTACTCGGATACGAGCAGTACTTC.

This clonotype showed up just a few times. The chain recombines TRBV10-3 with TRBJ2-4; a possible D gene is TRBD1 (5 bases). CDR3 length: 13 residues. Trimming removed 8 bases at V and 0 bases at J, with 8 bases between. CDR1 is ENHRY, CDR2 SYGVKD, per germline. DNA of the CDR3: TGTGCCATCGGGGCCCTAGCCAAAAACATTCAGTACTTC. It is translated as CAIGALAKNIQYF.

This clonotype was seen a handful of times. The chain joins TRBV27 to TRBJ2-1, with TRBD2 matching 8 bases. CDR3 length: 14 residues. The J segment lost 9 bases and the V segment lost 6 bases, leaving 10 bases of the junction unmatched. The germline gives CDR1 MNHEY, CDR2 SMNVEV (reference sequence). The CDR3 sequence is CASRLILAEGEQFF. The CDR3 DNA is TGTGCCAGCAGACTAATACTAGCGGAGGGTGAGCAGTTCTTC.

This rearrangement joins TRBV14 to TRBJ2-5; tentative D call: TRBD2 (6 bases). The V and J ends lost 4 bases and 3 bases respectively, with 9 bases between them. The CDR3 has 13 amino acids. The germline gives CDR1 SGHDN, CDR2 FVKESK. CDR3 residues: CASSRGLKETQYF. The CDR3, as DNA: TGTGCCAGCAGCCGGGGACTGAAAGAGACCCAGTACTTC.

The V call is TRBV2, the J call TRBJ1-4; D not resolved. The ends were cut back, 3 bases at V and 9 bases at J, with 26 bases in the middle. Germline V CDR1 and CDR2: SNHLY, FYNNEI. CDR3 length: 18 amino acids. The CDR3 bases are TGTGCCAGCAGTGAGCTCTGGATTCAAACGGGGAGGATGAAAAAACTGTTTTTT. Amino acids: CASSELWIQTGRMKKLFF. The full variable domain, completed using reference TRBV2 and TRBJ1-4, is EPEVTQTPSHQVTQMGQEVILRCVPISNHLYFYWYRQILGQKVEFLVSFYNNEISEKSEIFDDQFSVERPDGSNFTLKIRSTKLEDSAMYFCASSELWIQTGRMKKLFFGSGTQLSVL.

The CDR3: CASRTAGSVEQYF. For the CDR3, the DNA is TGTGCCAGCAGGACCGCCGGGAGTGTCGAGCAGTACTTC. The J gene is TRBJ2-7, the V gene TRBV5-4, with a tentative D call TRBD2 (6 bases). The germline gives CDR1 SGHNT, CDR2 YYREEE (reference sequence). Trimming cost V 5 bases and J 6 bases, with 15 bases left between them. This CDR3 is 13 amino acids long.

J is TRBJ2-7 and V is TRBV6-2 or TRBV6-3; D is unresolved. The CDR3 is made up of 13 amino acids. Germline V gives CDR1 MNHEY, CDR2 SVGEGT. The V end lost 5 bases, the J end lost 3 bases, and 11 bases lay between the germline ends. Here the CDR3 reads CASSLRWNYEQYV. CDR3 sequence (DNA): TGTGCCAGCAGTCTGAGATGGAACTACGAGCAGTACGTC.